The 3 T cell receptor beta chains below were found in one sample sequenced in a study of cytomegalovirus exposure and HLA in healthy donors. It was with 60 Vbeta and 13 Jbeta primers that the PCR ran. The repertoire was sequenced with immunoSEQ multiplex PCR; TCRdb's copy has only in-frame clones and lacks some. The repertoire holds some 110,000 clones, over 75% seen once, with about 5% in the top ten. Sequenced: PBMCs. The receptors originated from a woman between 18 and 30 years old in good health and CMV-seropositive.

The chain employs TRBV27 and TRBJ1-6, with 8 bases matching TRBD1. The length of the CDR3 is 15 residues. V shed 5 bases and J 6 bases; nucleotides not matched to a gene: 6. Germline loops: CDR1 MNHEY, CDR2 SMNVEV (reference sequence). CDR3 nucleotide sequence: TGTGCCAGCAGTCCCCGAACAGGGGGTAATTCACCCCTCCACTTT. This sequence encodes CASSPRTGGNSPLHF.

The rearrangement uses TRBV29-1 and TRBJ2-3; possible D gene TRBD2, 6 bases. The V end lost 7 bases, the J end lost 0 bases, and 17 bases lay between the germline ends. Germline V gene lookup returns CDR1 SQVTM and CDR2 ANQGSEA. The CDR3 runs 15 residues. DNA for the CDR3: TGCAGCGGATGGCCCGGGACTTACAGCACAGATACGCAGTATTTT. Amino acids: CSGWPGTYSTDTQYF.

The rearrangement joins TRBV5-1 to TRBJ2-7, with 8 bases that match TRBD1. The CDR3 consists of 14 residues. CDR1 and CDR2 (germline): SGHRS, YFSETQ. V lost 3 bases and J lost 7; bases outside the gene matches: 9. The CDR3 DNA reads as TGCGCCAGCAGCTCTGACAGGGGTGGGGGGGAGCAGTACTTC. Translated, it gives CASSSDRGGGEQYF.